Below are 24 T cell receptor beta chains sequenced from a single sample in a study of shared clonotypes between healthy human individuals. Naive CD8 cells were CD45RO-negative, positively selected for CCR7, excluding terminally differentiated effector memory CD45RA+ cells. Sequenced by immunoSEQ multiplex PCR; TCRdb stores in-frame clones only, minus some. The sample gives about 820,000 clones, 80% to 95% of which show up once; 20% to 30% is in the top ten. What was sequenced was naive CD8+ T cells sorted from blood. Source of these receptors: a man younger than 45 in good health.

V usage is TRBV5-1 and J usage is TRBJ2-7; a possible D gene is TRBD1 (7 bases). Trimming left V 4 bases short and J 7 bases short, with 21 bases between. CDR3 length equals 15 residues. Germline V CDR1 and CDR2: SGHRS, YFSETQ. The CDR3 sequence: CASSAQRSGGGEQYF. The CDR3 DNA reads TGCGCCAGCAGCGCCCAAAGATCAGGGGGAGGTGAGCAGTACTTC.

This sequence joins TRBV18 and TRBJ1-1, with TRBD1 matching 8 bases. This CDR3 has 14 amino acids. Germline-derived CDR1 and CDR2 are KGHSH and LQKENI. Unmatched junction bases numbered 3, after V lost 3 bases and J lost 3 bases. CDR3 sequence (DNA): TGTGCCAGCTCACCTTTACAGGGGGACACTGAAGCTTTCTTT. It translates to CASSPLQGDTEAFF.

CDR3: CASSLGQSTDTQYF. For the CDR3, the DNA is TGTGCCAGCAGCTTAGGGCAGAGCACAGATACGCAGTATTTT. The V call is TRBV11-3, the J call TRBJ2-3; no definite D call. Per germline, CDR1 SGHNT and CDR2 YENEEA. The CDR3 is made up of 14 amino acids. V lost 1 base to trimming and J lost 0 bases, with 5 bases between them.

This clone was recorded only once. The chain has TRBV6-5 and TRBJ2-7; 8 bases match TRBD1. The V and J ends lost 5 bases and 0 bases, in that order; junction bases with no gene match: 6. This CDR3 is 15 amino acids long. Germline CDR1 and CDR2: MNHEY and SVGAGI. This chain's CDR3 is CASSPTGAASYEQYF. In DNA form, the CDR3 reads TGTGCCAGCAGTCCGACAGGGGCCGCCTCCTACGAGCAGTACTTC.

V gene TRBV5-6 combines with J gene TRBJ2-3; D may be TRBD2 (5 bases). The CDR3 is made up of 14 amino acids. V was clipped by 3 bases and J by 3 bases, with 11 bases between them. The V gene's germline CDR1 is SGHDT and CDR2 YYEEEE. This CDR3 reads CASSSPWETDTQYF. The CDR3 nucleotides are TGTGCCAGCAGCTCCCCGTGGGAGACAGATACGCAGTATTTT.

The chain carries TRBV9 and TRBJ2-2, with 7 nucleotides matching TRBD1. Germline V gene sequence: CDR1 SGDLS, CDR2 YYNGEE. V lost 2 bases to trimming and J lost 5 bases; unmatched junction nucleotides: 3. The CDR3 is 14 residues long. The CDR3 region has the DNA TGTGCCAGCAGCGTTCAGACAGGGACCGGGGAGCTGTTTTTT. It translates to CASSVQTGTGELFF.

This clone was detected only once. The genes are TRBV2 and TRBJ2-7, with 11 positions matching TRBD1. CDR3 length: 14 amino acids. The germline V gene has CDR1 SNHLY and CDR2 FYNNEI. J lost 1 base, V lost 10 bases, and 6 bases had no gene match. CDR3 region: CAIPGTGGSYEQYF. In DNA form, the CDR3 reads TGTGCCATACCGGGGACAGGGGGTTCCTACGAGCAGTACTTC.

The rearrangement joins TRBV6-9 to TRBJ2-6; weak D call: TRBD2 (5 bases). This CDR3 is 16 amino acids long. Germline CDR1 MNHGY, CDR2 SVAAGI. V lost 5 bases, J lost 1 base, and 12 bases lay in between. Here the CDR3 reads CASSHNGRSGANVLTF. Here the CDR3 DNA reads TGTGCCAGCAGTCACAATGGGAGATCTGGGGCCAACGTCCTGACTTTC.

V gene TRBV30 combines with J gene TRBJ1-2; D not certain. This CDR3 comprises 14 residues. CDR1 and CDR2 from the germline V gene are GTSNPN and SVGIG (reference sequence). Between the trimmed V and J ends, which lost 1 base and 4 bases, there was a span of 13 bases. CDR3 coding DNA: TGTGCCTGGAGTGATGTAGGACTAGTCTATGGCTACACCTTC. It codes for CAWSDVGLVYGYTF.

CDR3 in amino acids: CASSERSLSYNEQFF. CDR3 bases: TGTGCCAGCAGCGAACGGAGTCTCTCCTACAATGAGCAGTTCTTC. V is TRBV7-8 and J is TRBJ2-1; D is undetermined. Germline CDR1 and CDR2: SGHVS and FQNEAQ. V was pared by 5 bases and J by 0 bases, with 11 bases between. CDR3 size: 15 residues.

J is TRBJ2-7 and V is TRBV5-1, with D possibly being TRBD1 (6 bases). The V and J ends lost 0 bases and 6 bases respectively, with 13 bases between them. The CDR3 has 14 amino acids. The germline V gene has CDR1 SGHRS and CDR2 YFSETQ. CDR3 loop: CASSLGGTTPEQYF. CDR3 DNA: TGCGCCAGCAGCTTGGGTGGGACAACCCCCGAGCAGTACTTC.

The V call is TRBV7-9, the J call TRBJ2-3; TRBD2 agrees at 7 bases. The ends lost 4 bases at V and 2 bases at J; junction bases unmatched: 6. Per germline, CDR1 SEHNR and CDR2 FQNEAQ (reference sequence). This CDR3 region has 15 residues. This CDR3 reads CASSSAGRPTDTQYF. CDR3 nucleotide sequence: TGTGCCAGCAGCTCAGCGGGACGGCCCACAGATACGCAGTATTTT.

The chain combines TRBV6-5 with TRBJ2-1, with 8 bases fitting TRBD2. Germline V lookup: CDR1 MNHEY, CDR2 SVGAGI. This CDR3 comprises 15 residues. V shed 6 bases, J shed 4 bases, and the junction held 8 bases outside the gene matches. CDR3 nucleotides: TGTGCCAGCAGATGGAGCGGGAGTCTATACAATGAGCAGTTCTTC. This translates into CASRWSGSLYNEQFF.

This chain joins TRBV29-1 and TRBJ2-1; 11 bases line up with TRBD2. With 6 bases clipped from V and 4 bases from J, the junction kept 14 bases outside the gene matches. The CDR3 runs 17 residues. Germline V gene lookup returns CDR1 SQVTM and CDR2 ANQGSEA. The CDR3 is CSVHTSGRLRRYNEQFF. The CDR3 nucleotides read TGCAGCGTGCACACTAGCGGGAGACTCCGGAGGTACAATGAGCAGTTCTTC.

The chain uses TRBV4-1 and TRBJ2-5; the D call may be TRBD1 or TRBD2 (5 bases each). CDR1 MGHRA and CDR2 YSYEKL come from the germline V gene. Trimming removed 3 bases from V and 2 bases from J, with 13 bases in between. CDR3 length equals 15 residues. The chain's CDR3 is CASSQGTMGQETQYF. CDR3 DNA sequence: TGCGCCAGCAGCCAGGGGACGATGGGACAAGAGACCCAGTACTTC.

The V and J genes are TRBV5-1 and TRBJ2-3; 10 positions agree with TRBD2. The CDR3 length is 16 residues. The germline CDR1 and CDR2 sequences are SGHRS and YFSETQ. V gave up 4 bases and J gave up 2 bases; unmatched junction bases: 7. For the CDR3, the DNA is TGCGCCAGCAGCGGGAGCGGGAGGGCCGACACAGATACGCAGTATTTT. Amino acids: CASSGSGRADTDTQYF. The full variable domain, in which reference TRBV5-1 and TRBJ2-3 provide the parts outside the CDR3, is KAGVTQTPRYLIKTRGQQVTLSCSPISGHRSVSWYQQTPGQGLQFLFEYFSETQRNKGNFPGRFSGRQFSNSRSEMNVSTLELGDSALYLCASSGSGRADTDTQYFGPGTRLTVL.

This chain connects TRBV27 to TRBJ2-3; TRBD2 matches 7 bases. The J segment lost 5 bases and the V segment lost 3 bases, leaving 5 bases of the junction unmatched. CDR1 and CDR2 (germline): MNHEY, SMNVEV (reference sequence). The CDR3 consists of 14 residues. The CDR3 DNA reads TGTGCCAGCAGTTTGGCGGGAGTTAGAGATACGCAGTATTTT. Its protein product is CASSLAGVRDTQYF.

This clone turned up a few times. The V and J genes are TRBV28 and TRBJ1-1, with unresolved D. Trimming pared 10 bases from V and 1 base from J, leaving 13 bases between. This CDR3 has 13 amino acids. Germline values: CDR1 MDHEN, CDR2 SYDVKM. CDR3 in DNA: TGTGCCATCTCGGGGTTATCGAACACTGAAGCTTTCTTT. Protein: CAISGLSNTEAFF.

The gene calls are TRBV7-9 and TRBJ2-2; 8 bases line up with TRBD1. V was clipped by 5 bases and J by 3 bases; unmatched bases: 5. The length of the CDR3 is 15 residues. Germline CDR1 is SEHNR and CDR2 is FQNEAQ (reference sequence). CDR3 in DNA: TGTGCCAGCAGCGGGCGACAGGGGTACACCGGGGAGCTGTTTTTT. It encodes CASSGRQGYTGELFF.

The rearrangement uses TRBV7-8 and TRBJ2-7; 7 bases match TRBD2. The CDR3 has 17 residues. CDR1 is SGHVS, CDR2 FQNEAQ, per germline. V lost 7 bases and J lost 3; bases outside the gene matches: 18. This chain's CDR3 is CASTQPGRASGVYEQYF. CDR3 bases: TGTGCCAGCACCCAGCCAGGGCGGGCTAGCGGAGTCTACGAGCAGTACTTC. Looking up the rest from reference TRBV7-8 and TRBJ2-7 gives the full variable domain: GAGVSQSPRYKVAKRGQDVALRCDPISGHVSLFWYQQALGQGPEFLTYFQNEAQLDKSGLPSDRFFAERPEGSVSTLKIQRTQQEDSAVYLCASTQPGRASGVYEQYFGPGTRLTVT.

The V and J genes are TRBV28 and TRBJ2-7; TRBD2 agrees at 10 bases. This CDR3 contains 17 residues. The ends lost 3 bases at V and 4 bases at J; junction bases unmatched: 12. Per the germline V gene, CDR1 is MDHEN and CDR2 is SYDVKM. As DNA, the CDR3 is TGTGCCAGCAGTTTCCAAGCGGGAGGGCCCTCTATGTACGAGCAGTACTTC. Protein: CASSFQAGGPSMYEQYF.

The chain couples TRBV28 to TRBJ1-2, with 9 bases matching TRBD1. The germline gives CDR1 MDHEN, CDR2 SYDVKM. The CDR3 is made up of 16 amino acids. The ends lost 5 bases at V and 3 bases at J; junction bases unmatched: 10. CDR3 nucleotide sequence: TGTGCCAGCAGTGGACCTCGGACAGGGGAGGACTATGGCTACACCTTC. It codes for CASSGPRTGEDYGYTF.

V usage is TRBV4-1 and J usage is TRBJ1-2; no definite D call. Trimming shortened V by 1 base and J by 3 bases, and 9 bases separated the two germline ends. The CDR3 is made up of 14 amino acids. CDR1 is MGHRA and CDR2 is YSYEKL in the germline V gene. For the CDR3, the DNA is TGCGCCAGCAGCCAAGGGGGTTTCGACTATGGCTACACCTTC. Translating gives CASSQGGFDYGYTF.

The V and J genes are TRBV4-1 and TRBJ2-7, with 9 bases aligning to TRBD1. CDR3 length: 15 amino acids. After removal of 3 bases from V and 3 bases from J, the junction contained 6 bases not matched to a gene. Germline V CDR1 and CDR2: MGHRA, YSYEKL. CDR3 amino acids: CASSQSGTGHYEQYF. The CDR3 nucleotides are TGCGCCAGCAGCCAGTCCGGGACAGGGCACTACGAGCAGTACTTC.